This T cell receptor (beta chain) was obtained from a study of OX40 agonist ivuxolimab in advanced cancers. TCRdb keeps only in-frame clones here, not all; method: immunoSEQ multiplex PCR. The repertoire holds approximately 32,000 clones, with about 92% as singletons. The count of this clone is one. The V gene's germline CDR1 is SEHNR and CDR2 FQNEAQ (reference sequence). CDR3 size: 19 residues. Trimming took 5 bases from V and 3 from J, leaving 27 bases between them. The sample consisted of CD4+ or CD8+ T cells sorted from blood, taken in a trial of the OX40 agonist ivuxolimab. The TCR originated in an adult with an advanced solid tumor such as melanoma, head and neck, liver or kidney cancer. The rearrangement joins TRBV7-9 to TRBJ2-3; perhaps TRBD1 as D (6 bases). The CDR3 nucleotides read TGTGCCAGCAGCCCTCCCCCCAGAGGGGGACAAATTCTGACAGATACGCAGTATTTT. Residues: CASSPPPRGGQILTDTQYF.